This T cell receptor (beta chain) was identified during a study of technical replicates of blood from a handful of donors. Clones were read by immunoSEQ multiplex PCR, and TCRdb kept only the in-frame ones, dropping some. The sample contains 70,000 to 95,000 clones, around 94% of which appear only once. The sample taken for sequencing was T cells isolated from PBMCs. The clonotype comes from a human donor in good health.

The CDR3: CASRRGDTQYF. The CDR3 DNA reads TGCGCCAGCAGACGGGGAGATACGCAGTATTTT. V is TRBV10-1 and J is TRBJ2-3; possible D gene TRBD2, 5 bases. V was pared by 6 bases and J by 5 bases, with 6 bases between. This CDR3 comprises 11 residues. The germline CDR1 and CDR2 sequences are WNHNN and SYGVQD (reference sequence).